This TCR beta chain was documented in a study of Ad26.COV2.S vaccination and SARS-CoV-2 variants. Study-level information: Into the muscle, Ad26.COV2.S was dosed once or twice, 56 days apart.

The V gene's germline CDR1 is MDHEN and CDR2 SYDVKM. CDR3 length: 12 amino acids. V lost 7 bases, J lost 1 base, and 8 bases lay in between. The treatment was: some 19 received Ad26.COV2.S at low or high dose, single or two shots; roughly 5 received placebo; per-sample allocation not given. Repertoires come from day 63 after the first vaccine or placebo injection. What was given as vaccine was an Ad26 vector encoding Wuhan-strain SARS-CoV-2 spike. This clone was seen only a few times. Its antigen is as yet unknown. Study-wide points: Breadth and depth estimates from TCRs may understate total T cell responses. Spike-specific TCR breadth was greater in vaccine than placebo recipients.

TCRdb keeps only in-frame clones here, not all; method: immunoSEQ multiplex PCR. The sample yields 300,000 to 400,000 clones, roughly 80% seen once. The material was peripheral blood, obtained in a trial of Ad26.COV2.S vaccine versus placebo. The V and J genes are TRBV28 and TRBJ2-7; D perhaps matches TRBD1 (6 bases). The receptor comes from a person aged 18-65 years who received the Ad26.COV2.S COVID-19 vaccine or a placebo. Here the CDR3 reads CASKQGSYEQYF. The CDR3 DNA is TGTGCCAGCAAACAGGGTTCCTACGAGCAGTACTTC.